The 13 T cell receptor beta chains below all came from one sample that was sequenced in a study of T cell responses to AZD1222 COVID-19 vaccine. Here immunoSEQ multiplex PCR was the method, and the copy in TCRdb shows in-frame clones only, minus some. The table shows tens of thousands of clones, with 80% to 95% occurring only once. The sequencing used peripheral blood, collected on day 0 of AZD1222 vaccination. The receptors shown here come from an adult in good health.

The rearrangement uses TRBV6-2 or TRBV6-3 and TRBJ2-4; TRBD1 agrees at 11 bases. V trimming: 2 bases; J trimming: 5 bases; junction bases outside the gene matches: 5. The CDR3 runs to 16 residues. Germline V gene data show CDR1 as MNHEY and CDR2 as SVGEGT. The CDR3 region has the DNA TGTGCCAGCAGTTACCCGGGACAGGGGGGCCAAAACATTCAGTACTTC. Translation gives CASSYPGQGGQNIQYF.

This chain connects TRBV29-1 to TRBJ1-1, with 8 bases that match TRBD1. With 4 bases clipped from V and 5 bases from J, the junction kept 6 bases outside the gene matches. Germline V CDR1 and CDR2: SQVTM, ANQGSEA. The CDR3 is 13 residues long. The CDR3 DNA reads TGCAGCGTTGGGACAGGGTTTAATACTGAAGCTTTCTTT. Translation gives CSVGTGFNTEAFF.

The chain employs TRBV19 and TRBJ2-1, with D unresolved. The V end lost 3 bases, the J end lost 4 bases, and 10 bases lay between the germline ends. There are 14 residues in the CDR3. The germline gives CDR1 LNHDA, CDR2 SQIVND (reference sequence). CDR3 bases: TGTGCCAGTAGTATCAGTCCTTCATACAATGAGCAGTTCTTC. It encodes CASSISPSYNEQFF.

The chain has TRBV5-4 and TRBJ2-5; D remains ambiguous. V was clipped by 0 bases and J by 4 bases, with 7 bases between them. CDR3 length: 13 residues. In germline, CDR1 is SGHNT, CDR2 YYREEE (reference sequence). The CDR3 sequence: CASSLGFGETQYF. In DNA, the CDR3 is TGTGCCAGCAGCTTGGGATTCGGAGAGACCCAGTACTTC. Using reference TRBV5-4 and TRBJ2-5 for the parts outside the CDR3, the full variable domain is ETGVTQSPTHLIKTRGQQVTLRCSSQSGHNTVSWYQQALGQGPQFIFQYYREEENGRGNFPPRFSGLQFPNYSSELNVNALELDDSALYLCASSLGFGETQYFGPGTRLLVL.

The genes are TRBV19 and TRBJ1-1; D ambiguous. This CDR3 comprises 15 residues. V was clipped by 5 bases and J by 4 bases, with 17 bases between them. CDR1 is LNHDA, CDR2 SQIVND, per germline (reference sequence). The CDR3 reads CASSPRYGPSTEAFF. The CDR3 region has the DNA TGTGCCAGTAGTCCCCGTTACGGCCCTTCCACTGAAGCTTTCTTT. Supplemented by reference TRBV19 and TRBJ1-1, the full variable domain reads DGGITQSPKYLFRKEGQNVTLSCEQNLNHDAMYWYRQDPGQGLRLIYYSQIVNDFQKGDIAEGYSVSREKKESFPLTVTSAQKNPTAFYLCASSPRYGPSTEAFFGQGTRLTVV.

This chain connects TRBV19 to TRBJ1-5, with TRBD1 matching 9 bases. J was trimmed by 6 bases and V by 7 bases; bases with no gene match: 7. The germline CDR1 and CDR2 sequences are LNHDA and SQIVND (reference sequence). CDR3 length: 14 residues. CDR3: CASTLQGATQPQHF. The CDR3 bases are TGTGCCAGTACCTTACAGGGGGCTACTCAGCCCCAGCATTTT.

The J gene is TRBJ2-7, the V gene TRBV27; a possible D gene is TRBD2 (6 bases). CDR1 MNHEY and CDR2 SMNVEV come from the germline V gene (reference sequence). V shed 2 bases and J shed 0 bases, with 8 bases lying between them. The CDR3 runs 14 residues. The CDR3: CASSLGRSSYEQYF. The DNA for the CDR3 is TGTGCCAGCAGTTTAGGGAGGAGCTCCTACGAGCAGTACTTC.

This sequence joins TRBV30 and TRBJ1-3; 7 nucleotides agree with TRBD1. CDR1 and CDR2 (germline): GTSNPN, SVGIG (reference sequence). There are 16 residues in the CDR3. Losses at the gene ends were 5 bases for V and 0 bases for J; bases not matched to a gene: 10. The DNA of the CDR3 is TGTGCCTGGGAGGGACAGCTACCTCTCTCTGGAAACACCATATATTTT. Protein product: CAWEGQLPLSGNTIYF. Together with reference TRBV30 and TRBJ1-3, the CDR3 gives the full variable domain: SQTIHQWPATLVQPVGSPLSLECTVEGTSNPNLYWYRQAAGRGLQLLFYSVGIGQISSEVPQNLSASRPQDRQFILSSKKLLLSDSGFYLCAWEGQLPLSGNTIYFGEGSWLTVV.

V usage is TRBV5-1 and J usage is TRBJ1-5, with D possibly matching TRBD1 (6 bases). The CDR3 loop spans 17 amino acids. The germline V gene encodes CDR1 SGHRS and CDR2 YFSETQ. The germline V and J ends were trimmed by 1 base and 5 bases, with 19 bases remaining between them. This CDR3 reads CASSLKERDNSHQPQHF. The CDR3 coding sequence is TGCGCCAGCAGCTTGAAGGAACGGGACAACTCGCATCAGCCCCAGCATTTT.

This clone was recorded only once. This chain links TRBV10-2 with TRBJ1-5, with 8 positions matching TRBD1. J lost 5 bases, V lost 3 bases, and 6 bases had no gene match. The CDR3 length is 15 residues. Germline-derived CDR1 and CDR2 are WSHSY and SAAADI. CDR3 nucleotides: TGCGCCAGCAGTGACGGACAGGGTGGTTATCAGCCCCAGCATTTT. Translating it yields CASSDGQGGYQPQHF.

The rearrangement links TRBV7-2 to TRBJ2-1; 10 positions agree with TRBD2. V gave up 5 bases and J gave up 8 bases; unmatched junction bases: 9. CDR1 SGHTA and CDR2 FQGNSA come from the germline V gene. This CDR3 has 15 amino acids. CDR3 loop: CASSPERGGRDEQFF. DNA of the CDR3: TGTGCCAGCAGCCCGGAGCGGGGGGGCCGCGATGAGCAGTTCTTC. Full variable domain (remainder filled in from reference TRBV7-2 and TRBJ2-1): GAGVSQSPSNKVTEKGKDVELRCDPISGHTALYWYRQSLGQGLEFLIYFQGNSAPDKSGLPSDRFSAERTGGSVSTLTIQRTQQEDSAVYLCASSPERGGRDEQFFGPGTRLTVL.

The chain recombines TRBV5-1 with TRBJ1-6; D not resolved. This CDR3 is 15 amino acids long. V dropped 0 bases and J dropped 7 bases, with 11 bases sitting between them. Per the germline V gene, CDR1 is SGHRS and CDR2 is YFSETQ. The CDR3 region is CASSLAPVKNSPLHF. The CDR3 DNA sequence: TGCGCCAGCAGCTTGGCGCCAGTTAAGAATTCACCCCTCCACTTT.

Notes on this clone: The same CDR3 arises from other DNA sequences in this sample as well. CDR3: CASSPLGQGNEKLFF. The CDR3 coding sequence is TGTGCCAGCTCACCATTGGGACAGGGTAATGAAAAACTGTTTTTT. The chain is built from TRBV18 and TRBJ1-4; TRBD1 matches 9 bases. The length of the CDR3 is 15 residues. Per germline, CDR1 KGHSH and CDR2 LQKENI. The V segment lost 2 bases and the J segment 4 bases; nucleotides outside the gene matches: 2.